This TCR beta chain was obtained from a study of control samples from healthy donors and cancer patients. Assay used: immunoSEQ multiplex PCR; TCRdb lists only in-frame clones, some missing. The table lists approximately 81,000 clones, roughly 94% of them singletons, with 4.8% in the top ten. Material for sequencing was blood. The receptor was derived from a woman under 30 in good health.

CDR3 in DNA: TGTGCCAGCAGTTCCAAAGGACTGCCGAACACTGAAGCTTTCTTT. This gives the protein CASSSKGLPNTEAFF. The chain uses TRBV6-5 and TRBJ1-1; D is ambiguous. This CDR3 comprises 15 residues. CDR1 MNHEY and CDR2 SVGAGI come from the germline V gene. Trimming removed 4 bases from V and 1 base from J, with 13 bases in between.